Listed below are T cell receptor beta chains from one sample, sequenced in a study of T cells in Graves' hyperthyroidism and ophthalmopathy. TCRdb re-called the multiplex PCR reads through MiXCR, storing one row per CDR3 protein. The profile covers about 480,000 distinct CDR3 sequences, with approximately 14% appearing a single time and around a sixth taken by the ten largest. The sample was blood. The receptors originated from a woman younger than 30 with Graves' hyperthyroidism. The CDR3 runs from the conserved cysteine through the conserved F or W. Fields, in order: CDR3 DNA, CDR3 protein, clone size, V gene, J gene, D gene. The D gene is left open where the match is weak. Clone size is given for some rows only: seen once, a few or many times, or a class if the clone is expanded.

CDR3 DNA: TGTGCCCCCCAAGCAGGGGGCTACACCTTC
CDR3 protein: CAPQAGGYTF
clone size: NA
V gene: TRBV24-1
J gene: TRBJ1-2
D gene: NA

CDR3 DNA: TGTGCCAGCAGCCAAACCCTTACAGGGATGGCAGATACGCAGTATTTT
CDR3 protein: CASSQTLTGMADTQYF
clone size: many
V gene: TRBV2
J gene: TRBJ2-3
D gene: NA

CDR3 DNA: TGTGCCAGCAGTTTATCGGGACAGAAACAAGAGACCCAGTACTTC
CDR3 protein: CASSLSGQKQETQYF
clone size: many
V gene: TRBV27
J gene: TRBJ2-5
D gene: TRBD1

CDR3 DNA: TGTGCCACCAGCAGAGATTGGGGCAGGGAGACTAACTATGGCTACACCTTC
CDR3 protein: CATSRDWGRETNYGYTF
clone size: NA
V gene: TRBV15
J gene: TRBJ1-2
D gene: NA

CDR3 DNA: TGTGCCAGCAGTCGACTAGTGGACTTCTACAATGAGCAGTTCTTC
CDR3 protein: CASSRLVDFYNEQFF
clone size: NA
V gene: TRBV2
J gene: TRBJ2-1
D gene: NA

CDR3 DNA: TGCAGTGCTGGGGTCGGGGTGCTGGGATCACCCCTCCACTTT
CDR3 protein: CSAGVGVLGSPLHF
clone size: NA
V gene: TRBV20-1
J gene: TRBJ1-6
D gene: NA

CDR3 DNA: TGTGCCAGCAGTCTCGGACAGCCCATGAATGAAAAACTGTTTTTT
CDR3 protein: CASSLGQPMNEKLFF
clone size: few
V gene: TRBV27
J gene: TRBJ1-4
D gene: NA

CDR3 DNA: TGTGCCAGCAGTGAAGGGGCTAGCGGGGTCAATGAGCAGTTCTTC
CDR3 protein: CASSEGASGVNEQFF
clone size: many
V gene: TRBV6-1
J gene: TRBJ2-1
D gene: TRBD2

CDR3 DNA: TGCAGCGTATCCCAAGGGGCGTGGGAAACTGAAGCTTTCTTT
CDR3 protein: CSVSQGAWETEAFF
clone size: many
V gene: TRBV29-1
J gene: TRBJ1-1
D gene: NA

CDR3 DNA: TGTGCCCACCGTCGGATAGCGGGAGGGAGCACAGATACGCAGTATTTT
CDR3 protein: CAHRRIAGGSTDTQYF
clone size: many
V gene: TRBV30
J gene: TRBJ2-3
D gene: TRBD2

CDR3 DNA: TGTGCCAGCAGTGAACAAGTTGCGGGAGGGCCGATCGGTGAGACCCAGTACTTC
CDR3 protein: CASSEQVAGGPIGETQYF
clone size: many
V gene: TRBV6-1
J gene: TRBJ2-5
D gene: TRBD2

CDR3 DNA: TGTGCCAGCAGCGTAGGACAGGGCAGTGAAGCTTTCTTT
CDR3 protein: CASSVGQGSEAFF
clone size: many
V gene: TRBV9
J gene: TRBJ1-1
D gene: TRBD1

CDR3 DNA: TGTGCCAGCAGCCAAGCCATCGGACAGGGGGCAGACGAGCAGTACTTC
CDR3 protein: CASSQAIGQGADEQYF
clone size: few
V gene: TRBV3-1
J gene: TRBJ2-7
D gene: TRBD1

CDR3 DNA: TGTGCCAGCAGTTTAGAATCGGGGAGCCAAGAGACCCAGTACTTC
CDR3 protein: CASSLESGSQETQYF
clone size: NA
V gene: TRBV28
J gene: TRBJ2-5
D gene: NA

CDR3 DNA: TGTGCCAGCCCTCGGACTAGCGGGAGACAAAACGAGCAGTTCTTC
CDR3 protein: CASPRTSGRQNEQFF
clone size: many
V gene: TRBV2
J gene: TRBJ2-1
D gene: TRBD2

CDR3 DNA: TGTGCCACCAGTGAATGGGGATCGAAAAACATTCAGTACTTC
CDR3 protein: CATSEWGSKNIQYF
clone size: many
V gene: TRBV24-1
J gene: TRBJ2-4
D gene: NA

CDR3 DNA: TGTGCCAGCAGCGAGAGACAGCAAGAGACCCAGTACTTC
CDR3 protein: CASSERQQETQYF
clone size: many
V gene: TRBV9
J gene: TRBJ2-5
D gene: NA

CDR3 DNA: TGCAGCGTTGTAGGCCGCCGGGGGAACACTGAAGCTTTCTTT
CDR3 protein: CSVVGRRGNTEAFF
clone size: few
V gene: TRBV29-1
J gene: TRBJ1-1
D gene: NA

CDR3 DNA: TGTGCCAGCAGCCGCGGGGGTAGCACAGATACGCAGTATTTT
CDR3 protein: CASSRGGSTDTQYF
clone size: many
V gene: TRBV12-3/TRBV12-4
J gene: TRBJ2-3
D gene: TRBD2

CDR3 DNA: TGTGCCAGCATCGGGTTCGGGCAGAGCTCCTACAATGAGCAGTTCTTC
CDR3 protein: CASIGFGQSSYNEQFF
clone size: many
V gene: TRBV6-2/TRBV6-3
J gene: TRBJ2-1
D gene: NA

CDR3 DNA: TGTGCCAGCAGCATCGGGACTAGCGCTACCTCATCCTACGAGCAGTACTTC
CDR3 protein: CASSIGTSATSSYEQYF
clone size: few
V gene: TRBV7-8
J gene: TRBJ2-7
D gene: TRBD2

CDR3 DNA: TGTGCCAGCAGCGCACCGGGACAGGGGGCTTCTGGGGCCAACGTCCTGACTTTC
CDR3 protein: CASSAPGQGASGANVLTF
clone size: many
V gene: TRBV9
J gene: TRBJ2-6
D gene: TRBD1

CDR3 DNA: TGTGCCAGCAGTTCATTACTAGGGGTCGGGGAGCTGTTTTTT
CDR3 protein: CASSSLLGVGELFF
clone size: NA
V gene: TRBV7-3
J gene: TRBJ2-2
D gene: NA

CDR3 DNA: TGTGCCAGTAGCCGAGGGAGGAATGAGCAGTTCTTC
CDR3 protein: CASSRGRNEQFF
clone size: few
V gene: TRBV19
J gene: TRBJ2-1
D gene: NA

CDR3 DNA: TGCGCCAGCAGGCTTGAGGGACTGCTTAATGAAAAACTGTTTTTT
CDR3 protein: CASRLEGLLNEKLFF
clone size: few
V gene: TRBV5-1
J gene: TRBJ1-4
D gene: NA

CDR3 DNA: TGCGCCAGCAGTGAGGGGTGGGGATCGACCCAGTACTTC
CDR3 protein: CASSEGWGSTQYF
clone size: few
V gene: TRBV10-2
J gene: TRBJ2-5
D gene: NA

CDR3 DNA: TGTGCCAGCAGTTTCACTCTAGCTTACAATGAGCAGTTCTTC
CDR3 protein: CASSFTLAYNEQFF
clone size: many
V gene: TRBV28
J gene: TRBJ2-1
D gene: NA

CDR3 DNA: TGTGCCAGCAGTTACGGCGACAGTAGCACAGATACGCAGTATTTT
CDR3 protein: CASSYGDSSTDTQYF
clone size: many
V gene: TRBV6-5
J gene: TRBJ2-3
D gene: NA

CDR3 DNA: TGTGCCAGCAGCCACCCTTGGGGGAGAAGTGGCACTGAAGCTTTCTTT
CDR3 protein: CASSHPWGRSGTEAFF
clone size: many
V gene: TRBV14
J gene: TRBJ1-1
D gene: NA

CDR3 DNA: TGTGCCAGCAGTCTCCTTAGCGGAAGGCAAGAGACCCAGTACTTC
CDR3 protein: CASSLLSGRQETQYF
clone size: many
V gene: TRBV12-3/TRBV12-4
J gene: TRBJ2-5
D gene: NA

CDR3 DNA: TGCAGCGTGGAAGGGACAGGGCGTTACGCTTTCTTT
CDR3 protein: CSVEGTGRYAFF
clone size: many
V gene: TRBV29-1
J gene: TRBJ1-1
D gene: TRBD1

CDR3 DNA: TGCAGTGCTACTAGCGGGAGTGACAATGAGCAGTTCTTC
CDR3 protein: CSATSGSDNEQFF
clone size: NA
V gene: TRBV20-1
J gene: TRBJ2-1
D gene: TRBD2

CDR3 DNA: TGTGCCAGCAGCCAGGCGGCCAACGTCCTGACTTTC
CDR3 protein: CASSQAANVLTF
clone size: NA
V gene: TRBV14
J gene: TRBJ2-6
D gene: NA

CDR3 DNA: TGTGCCAGCAGCGCTATACAGGGGGCAGACTACGAGCAGTACTTC
CDR3 protein: CASSAIQGADYEQYF
clone size: many
V gene: TRBV6-1
J gene: TRBJ2-7
D gene: TRBD1

CDR3 DNA: TGTGCCAGCAGCTTAACTATCCAGCCCCCTCGGAATGAGCAGTTCTTC
CDR3 protein: CASSLTIQPPRNEQFF
clone size: few
V gene: TRBV7-3
J gene: TRBJ2-1
D gene: NA

CDR3 DNA: TGTGCCAGCAGGCCCCTAGCGGGAGGTTACAATGAGCAGTTCTTC
CDR3 protein: CASRPLAGGYNEQFF
clone size: many
V gene: TRBV12-3/TRBV12-4
J gene: TRBJ2-1
D gene: TRBD2

CDR3 DNA: TGCAGTGCTACCACCGGGACAGTGGAAAAACTGTTTTTT
CDR3 protein: CSATTGTVEKLFF
clone size: NA
V gene: TRBV20-1
J gene: TRBJ1-4
D gene: TRBD1

CDR3 DNA: TGTGCCAGCTCACCACGGGGACTAGCGGGAGGGTATGAGCAGTTCTTC
CDR3 protein: CASSPRGLAGGYEQFF
clone size: few
V gene: TRBV18
J gene: TRBJ2-1
D gene: TRBD2

CDR3 DNA: TGCAGTGCTAGAGGGTTCACTAGCGGGAGAGCCTACGAGCAGTACTTC
CDR3 protein: CSARGFTSGRAYEQYF
clone size: few
V gene: TRBV20-1
J gene: TRBJ2-7
D gene: TRBD2

CDR3 DNA: TGTGCCAGCAGTGGGGGCCCCTGGCCCAATGAAAAACTGTTTTTT
CDR3 protein: CASSGGPWPNEKLFF
clone size: NA
V gene: TRBV12-3/TRBV12-4
J gene: TRBJ1-4
D gene: NA

CDR3 DNA: TGCGCCAGCAGTGAGGGGGGCGCGGCTTTCTTT
CDR3 protein: CASSEGGAAFF
clone size: NA
V gene: TRBV10-2
J gene: TRBJ1-1
D gene: NA

CDR3 DNA: TGTGCCAGCAGCCAAGAAGTAGCGGGAGCAAGAGATACGCAGTATTTT
CDR3 protein: CASSQEVAGARDTQYF
clone size: few
V gene: TRBV4-2
J gene: TRBJ2-3
D gene: TRBD2

CDR3 DNA: TGTGCCAGCAGCCAAGATAGGCAGACAAGCCATAGATACAATGAGCAGTTCTTC
CDR3 protein: CASSQDRQTSHRYNEQFF
clone size: many
V gene: TRBV3-1
J gene: TRBJ2-1
D gene: NA

CDR3 DNA: TGTGCCAGCAGTTCAGGGGACCTGAACACTGAAGCTTTCTTT
CDR3 protein: CASSSGDLNTEAFF
clone size: many
V gene: TRBV12-3/TRBV12-4
J gene: TRBJ1-1
D gene: NA

CDR3 DNA: TGTGCCAGCTCTTTCAGCGGCACAAGCTCCTATAATTCACCCCTCCACTTT
CDR3 protein: CASSFSGTSSYNSPLHF
clone size: many
V gene: TRBV27
J gene: TRBJ1-6
D gene: NA

CDR3 DNA: TGTGCCAGCAGTTTTCCCCCTGGGGGACTAGTCATGGGCGAGCAGTACTTC
CDR3 protein: CASSFPPGGLVMGEQYF
clone size: many
V gene: TRBV12-3/TRBV12-4
J gene: TRBJ2-7
D gene: TRBD2

CDR3 DNA: TGTGCCAGCAGCCACCCGGACAGGGGCCTTGCTTTCTTT
CDR3 protein: CASSHPDRGLAFF
clone size: few
V gene: TRBV11-2
J gene: TRBJ1-1
D gene: TRBD1

CDR3 DNA: TGTGCCAGCAGCACTACCTTGACAGGGGGCCTTTATAATTCACCCCTCCACTTT
CDR3 protein: CASSTTLTGGLYNSPLHF
clone size: NA
V gene: TRBV12-3/TRBV12-4
J gene: TRBJ1-6
D gene: TRBD1

CDR3 DNA: TGTGCCAGCAGCTTAGATCATAGGACAGGGGGCTACTTC
CDR3 protein: CASSLDHRTGGYF
clone size: many
V gene: TRBV11-2
J gene: TRBJ2-7
D gene: TRBD1